A single sample gave rise to the 25 T cell receptor beta chains below, sequenced in a study of T cell changes during pregnancy in multiple sclerosis. Generated by immunoSEQ multiplex PCR, the TCRdb table keeps only in-frame clones and is missing some. The data hold 85,000 to 120,000 clones, with under 95% observed a single time. The starting material was peripheral blood, obtained after pregnancy. These TCRs come from a female donor with multiple sclerosis, enrolled in a pregnancy study.

CDR3 sequence reads: CASSYRTGFSPLHF. The CDR3 DNA reads TGTGCCAGCAGTTACCGAACAGGGTTTTCACCCCTCCACTTT. The rearrangement joins TRBV6-6 to TRBJ1-6; D may be TRBD1 (6 bases). Germline loops: CDR1 MNHNY, CDR2 SVGAGI (reference sequence). Trimming stripped 2 bases from V and 9 bases from J, with 11 bases between. The CDR3 extends over 14 amino acids.

This chain uses TRBV6-5 with TRBJ1-2; D is unresolved. Deletions cut 6 bases from V and 2 bases from J, with 10 bases between. In germline, CDR1 is MNHEY, CDR2 SVGAGI. CDR3 length equals 13 residues. The CDR3 here is CASSFARNYGYTF. CDR3 bases: TGTGCCAGCAGCTTCGCCAGGAACTATGGCTACACCTTC.

This rearrangement joins TRBV6-1 to TRBJ2-7; weak D call: TRBD2 (5 bases). V lost 0 bases, J lost 2 bases, and 11 bases lay in between. CDR1 is MNHNS, CDR2 SASEGT, per germline. The CDR3 sequence is 15 residues long. CDR3 sequence (DNA): TGTGCCAGCAGTGAAGCGGGTACGGGGACCTACGAGCAGTACTTC. This gives the protein CASSEAGTGTYEQYF.

The rearrangement links TRBV9 to TRBJ2-3, with 7 bases matching TRBD2. The CDR3 has 16 amino acids. V was pared by 3 bases and J by 3 bases, with 10 bases of the junction left unmatched. CDR1 and CDR2 (germline): SGDLS, YYNGEE. The CDR3 nucleotides read TGTGCCAGCAGCGCACGTCCGGGACTACCGACAGATACGCAGTATTTT. Its translation is CASSARPGLPTDTQYF.

The gene calls are TRBV6-5 and TRBJ2-7; 9 nucleotides line up with TRBD2. Losses at the gene ends were 6 bases for V and 5 bases for J; bases not matched to a gene: 11. Germline assignment: CDR1 MNHEY and CDR2 SVGAGI. The CDR3 length is 15 residues. The CDR3 region is CASSSRSGSVDEQYF. CDR3 nucleotides: TGTGCCAGCAGCTCCCGTAGCGGGAGTGTCGACGAGCAGTACTTC.

The CDR3 sequence: CASSGSSYNEQFF. DNA for the CDR3: TGTGCCAGCAGCGGGAGCTCCTACAATGAGCAGTTCTTC. The gene calls are TRBV9 and TRBJ2-1; the D is unclear. The CDR3 runs to 13 residues. V was trimmed by 3 bases and J by 0 bases, leaving 4 bases between them. Per the germline V gene, CDR1 is SGDLS and CDR2 is YYNGEE.

The chain recombines TRBV30 with TRBJ2-1; perhaps TRBD2 as D (6 bases). V was pared by 3 bases and J by 8 bases, with 20 bases between. There are 15 residues in the CDR3. Germline V gene lookup returns CDR1 GTSNPN and CDR2 SVGIG (reference sequence). The DNA for the CDR3 is TGTGCCTGGAGCCCGGGACTTATCAGTTTGCATGAGCAGTTCTTC. Its protein product is CAWSPGLISLHEQFF.

This rearrangement joins TRBV6-5 to TRBJ1-5; TRBD1 aligns across 8 bases. The V gene end was trimmed by 6 bases and the J gene end by 4 bases; junction bases not matched to a gene: 8. Looked up from germline, CDR1 is MNHEY and CDR2 is SVGAGI. CDR3 length: 15 residues. CDR3 coding DNA: TGTGCCAGCAGCCGGTCGACAGGGGTGAATCAGCCCCAGCATTTT. This encodes CASSRSTGVNQPQHF.

The sample holds one count of this clone. The V and J genes are TRBV7-3 and TRBJ2-2; 7 nucleotides line up with TRBD2. Germline values: CDR1 SGHTA, CDR2 FQGTGA. The CDR3 is 15 residues long. Trimming removed 3 bases from V and 11 bases from J; junction bases left unmatched: 12. This CDR3 is CASSFLGGGPEELFF. As DNA, the CDR3 is TGTGCCAGCAGCTTCCTTGGGGGAGGGCCCGAAGAGCTGTTTTTT.

The rearrangement links TRBV29-1 to TRBJ2-7; D might be TRBD2 (6 bases). The V and J ends lost 7 bases and 1 base respectively, with 11 bases between them. The germline V gene encodes CDR1 SQVTM and CDR2 ANQGSEA. This CDR3 comprises 12 residues. CDR3 DNA: TGCAGCGCTAGCGAGGCGTCCTACGAGCAGTACTTC. Protein product: CSASEASYEQYF.

The V call is TRBV30, the J call TRBJ1-4, with TRBD1 as a possible D gene (5 bases). Germline assignment: CDR1 GTSNPN and CDR2 SVGIG (reference sequence). The CDR3 consists of 14 residues. Deletions cut 0 bases from V and 9 bases from J, with 14 bases between. The CDR3 sequence is CAWSVVQGRQKLFF. CDR3 DNA sequence: TGTGCCTGGAGTGTAGTTCAGGGTCGGCAAAAACTGTTTTTT. Filled out from reference TRBV30 and TRBJ1-4, the complete variable domain reads SQTIHQWPATLVQPVGSPLSLECTVEGTSNPNLYWYRQAAGRGLQLLFYSVGIGQISSEVPQNLSASRPQDRQFILSSKKLLLSDSGFYLCAWSVVQGRQKLFFGSGTQLSVL.

In the case of this clone: The sample carries other DNA sequences with the same CDR3. The chain combines TRBV6-4 with TRBJ1-1, with a weak D call TRBD1 (5 bases). This CDR3 spans 13 amino acids. The V and J ends lost 6 bases and 1 base respectively, with 9 bases between them. From germline, CDR1 is MRHNA and CDR2 SNTAGT. CDR3 sequence (DNA): TGTGCCAGCAGCCAGGGTAGGAACACTGAAGCTTTCTTT. The encoded protein is CASSQGRNTEAFF.

The chain is built from TRBV19 and TRBJ1-1; no firm D call. The CDR3 loop spans 13 amino acids. The V and J ends lost 3 bases and 3 bases respectively, with 8 bases between them. Germline V gene lookup returns CDR1 LNHDA and CDR2 SQIVND (reference sequence). The CDR3 loop is CASSIAGYTEAFF. The CDR3 DNA reads as TGTGCCAGTAGTATTGCAGGATACACTGAAGCTTTCTTT. The complete variable domain, with remaining parts taken from reference TRBV19 and TRBJ1-1, reads DGGITQSPKYLFRKEGQNVTLSCEQNLNHDAMYWYRQDPGQGLRLIYYSQIVNDFQKGDIAEGYSVSREKKESFPLTVTSAQKNPTAFYLCASSIAGYTEAFFGQGTRLTVV.

J is TRBJ2-7 and V is TRBV28, with D perhaps matching TRBD1 (5 bases). V lost 3 bases to trimming and J lost 4 bases, with 19 bases between them. The CDR3 contains 16 residues. Germline CDR1 MDHEN, CDR2 SYDVKM. The CDR3 is CASSFEGAIRIYEQYF. The CDR3 DNA reads TGTGCCAGCAGTTTCGAAGGGGCTATTCGGATTTACGAGCAGTACTTC.

The CDR3 sequence: CAWGLGTRTGELFF. The DNA for the CDR3 is TGTGCCTGGGGTTTAGGGACACGCACCGGGGAGCTGTTTTTT. The chain joins TRBV30 to TRBJ2-2, with a weak D call TRBD1 (6 bases). CDR1 is GTSNPN and CDR2 is SVGIG in the germline V gene (reference sequence). Trimming removed 5 bases at V and 4 bases at J, with 14 bases between. The CDR3 contains 14 residues.

V is TRBV7-9 and J is TRBJ2-2; possible D gene TRBD2, 5 bases. From germline, CDR1 is SEHNR and CDR2 FQNEAQ (reference sequence). The germline V and J ends were trimmed by 7 bases and 1 base, with 10 bases remaining between them. This CDR3 region has 14 residues. This CDR3 is CASNLGENTGELFF. The DNA of the CDR3 is TGTGCCAGCAACTTGGGAGAGAACACCGGGGAGCTGTTTTTT.

The CDR3 DNA follows: TGTGCCAGCAGCGTACAGGGCGTCGAGGGCTACACCTTC. Encoded protein: CASSVQGVEGYTF. The chain uses TRBV9 and TRBJ1-2, with a possible D match to TRBD1 (5 bases). V was shortened by 1 base and J by 8 bases, with 12 bases between the two germline ends. Germline V CDR1 and CDR2: SGDLS, YYNGEE. There are 13 residues in the CDR3.

V and J are TRBV11-2 and TRBJ2-1, with 12 positions matching TRBD2. Germline V CDR1 and CDR2: SGHAT, FQNNGV. After removal of 7 bases from V and 3 bases from J, the junction contained 4 bases not matched to a gene. The CDR3 consists of 15 residues. CDR3: CASTVTSGSYNEQFF. CDR3 bases: TGTGCCAGCACCGTGACTAGCGGGAGCTACAATGAGCAGTTCTTC.

Here the CDR3 reads CASSPQSGRNIQYF. CDR3 coding DNA: TGTGCCAGCAGCCCCCAGAGTGGGCGAAACATTCAGTACTTC. The chain recombines TRBV9 with TRBJ2-4; no reliable D call. Trimming left V 4 bases short and J 6 bases short, with 14 bases between. CDR1 is SGDLS and CDR2 is YYNGEE in the germline V gene. The CDR3 spans 14 residues.

Here the CDR3 DNA reads TGTGCCAGCAGTCATGCGAGGACTAGCGGGAGTCTTAAAGGGAACAATGAGCAGTTCTTC. This encodes CASSHARTSGSLKGNNEQFF. The chain couples TRBV2 to TRBJ2-1; 13 bases are a match to TRBD2. The CDR3 runs to 20 residues. V gave up 5 bases and J gave up 5 bases; unmatched junction bases: 18. Germline V gene lookup returns CDR1 SNHLY and CDR2 FYNNEI.

The CDR3 spells CSASLYEQYF. In DNA, the CDR3 is TGCAGTGCTAGCTTATACGAGCAGTACTTC. V gene TRBV20-1 combines with J gene TRBJ2-7; D is undetermined. The V end lost 3 bases, the J end lost 4 bases, and 4 bases lay between the germline ends. This CDR3 contains 10 residues. From germline, CDR1 is DFQATT and CDR2 SNEGSKA (reference sequence).

In nucleotides, the CDR3 is TGTGCCAGCAGCCGAGGTTGGAGACAGGAGAACACTGAAGCTTTCTTT. It codes for CASSRGWRQENTEAFF. V and J are TRBV5-4 and TRBJ1-1, with D perhaps matching TRBD1 (6 bases). Germline V gene lookup returns CDR1 SGHNT and CDR2 YYREEE (reference sequence). The CDR3 sequence is 16 residues long. Trimming cost V 4 bases and J 1 base, with 17 bases left between them.

This chain uses TRBV6-1 with TRBJ1-1; TRBD1 matches at 10 bases. Germline V gene lookup returns CDR1 MNHNS and CDR2 SASEGT. With 7 bases clipped from V and 0 bases from J, the junction kept 2 bases outside the gene matches. There are 14 residues in the CDR3. The CDR3 bases are TGTGCCAGCAAAGGGACAGGGGTGAACACTGAAGCTTTCTTT. It encodes CASKGTGVNTEAFF.

The CDR3 sequence is CASSLHSGNSPLHF. The DNA for the CDR3 is TGTGCCAGCAGCTTACATTCAGGCAATTCACCCCTCCACTTT. The genes are TRBV11-2 and TRBJ1-6; no definite D call. This CDR3 has 14 amino acids. Germline lookup yields CDR1 SGHAT and CDR2 FQNNGV. Trimming removed 2 bases at V and 7 bases at J, with 9 bases between.

V and J are TRBV5-1 and TRBJ2-2, with 14 bases lining up with TRBD2. The junction had 19 bases not matched to a gene; V was cut back by 4 bases and J by 5 bases. Per the germline V gene, CDR1 is SGHRS and CDR2 is YFSETQ. The CDR3 extends over 21 amino acids. CDR3 loop: CASSPGTGGGLAGGPTGELFF. In nucleotides, the CDR3 is TGCGCCAGCAGCCCCGGGACAGGGGGCGGACTAGCGGGAGGACCAACCGGGGAGCTGTTTTTT.